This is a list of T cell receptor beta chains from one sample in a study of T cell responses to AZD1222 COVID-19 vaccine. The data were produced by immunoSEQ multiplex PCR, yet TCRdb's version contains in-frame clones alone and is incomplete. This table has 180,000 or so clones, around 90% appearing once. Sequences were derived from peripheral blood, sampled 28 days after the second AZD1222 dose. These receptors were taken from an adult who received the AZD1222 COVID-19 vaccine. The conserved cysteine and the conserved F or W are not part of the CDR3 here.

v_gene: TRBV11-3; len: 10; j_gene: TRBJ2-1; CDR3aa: ASSFIRDEQF
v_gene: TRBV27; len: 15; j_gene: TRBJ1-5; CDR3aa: ASSLSKLRGVHQPQH
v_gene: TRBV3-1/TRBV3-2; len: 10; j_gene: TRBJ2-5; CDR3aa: ASSQVQETQY
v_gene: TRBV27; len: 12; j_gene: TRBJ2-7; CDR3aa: ASSISGTGNEQY
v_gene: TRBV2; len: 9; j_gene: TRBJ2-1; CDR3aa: ASSQAGDRF
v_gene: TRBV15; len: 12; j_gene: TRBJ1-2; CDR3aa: ATSRVEGAGGYT
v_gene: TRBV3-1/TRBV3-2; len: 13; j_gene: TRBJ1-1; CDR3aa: ASSAPGGRRTEAF
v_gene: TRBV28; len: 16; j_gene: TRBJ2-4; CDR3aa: ASAAGISLLTAKNIQY
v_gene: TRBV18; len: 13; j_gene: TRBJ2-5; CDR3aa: ASSPPTGRQETQY
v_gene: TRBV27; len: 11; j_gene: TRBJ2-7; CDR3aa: ASSFQGHYEQY